This T cell receptor beta chain was recovered during a study of beta chain features in type 1 diabetes. Overall study findings and caveats: All four CD4+ subsets of Type 1 diabetes patients contained TCRB CDR3s that were moderately but significantly shorter. Comparison showed that naive, central memory and Treg TCRB repertoires appeared more similar among patients than among healthy donors.

The sample holds a few counts of this clone. Its cognate antigen is unknown. The isolated RNA, all of it, was reverse transcribed, so expressed TCRB transcripts were what got sequenced. Sequencing was performed with immunoSEQ multiplex PCR; in TCRdb, only in-frame clones are kept and a portion is missing. The data show about 230,000 clones, roughly 9.6% seen once. CD45RO/CCR7/CD25/CD127/CD95/CD27 separated CD4+ naive, central memory, regulatory and stem cell-like memory cells by sorting. Germline values: CDR1 SQVTM, CDR2 ANQGSEA. The ends were cut back, 3 bases at V and 2 bases at J, with 21 bases in the middle. The CDR3 spans 17 residues.

This TCR derives from a young woman in good health. Sequencing was performed on naive CD4+ T cells from blood. The chain employs TRBV29-1 and TRBJ2-3; D possibly corresponds to TRBD1 (6 bases). CDR3 DNA sequence: TGCAGCGTTGAGGACCCGCGGACAGACCAGAACACAGATACGCAGTATTTT. Amino acid sequence: CSVEDPRTDQNTDTQYF.